Following are 26 T cell receptor beta chains from one sample sequenced in a study of blood T cell repertoires in COVID-19. Clones were read by immunoSEQ multiplex PCR, and TCRdb kept only the in-frame ones, dropping some. The sample consists of about 150,000 clones, roughly 78% of them appearing once. The sample comprised PBMCs or T cells enriched from blood (not recorded which). The receptors were sampled from a woman in her seventies in a cohort exposed to, infected with or recovered from COVID-19 (not recorded which).

The chain uses TRBV6-2 or TRBV6-3 and TRBJ2-5, with D tentatively TRBD1 (5 bases). This CDR3 has 12 residues. Germline V gene sequence: CDR1 MNHEY, CDR2 SVGEGT. With 6 bases removed from V and 11 bases from J, the gap between germline ends came to 16 bases. For the CDR3, the DNA is TGTGCCAGCAGCTTACCCCCCAGGGCGCAGTACTTC. Translating it yields CASSLPPRAQYF.

V usage is TRBV4-3 and J usage is TRBJ2-5, with D perhaps TRBD2 (5 bases). V lost 2 bases and J lost 5, with 9 bases in between. The CDR3 sequence is 13 residues long. Germline V lookup: CDR1 LGHNA, CDR2 YSLEER. The CDR3 reads CASSQISGETQYF. In DNA form, the CDR3 reads TGCGCCAGCAGCCAAATTTCGGGGGAGACCCAGTACTTC.

The chain links TRBV5-1 to TRBJ2-3; 14 nucleotides align to TRBD2. V lost 4 bases to trimming and J lost 6 bases; unmatched junction nucleotides: 13. Per the germline V gene, CDR1 is SGHRS and CDR2 is YFSETQ. This CDR3 comprises 18 residues. CDR3 sequence reads: CASSVGLAGGPLRDTQYF. The CDR3 nucleotides are TGCGCCAGCAGCGTCGGACTAGCGGGGGGTCCCCTCCGGGATACGCAGTATTTT.

The J gene is TRBJ1-5, the V gene TRBV7-8; D call uncertain. The CDR3 has 17 residues. Germline V gives CDR1 SGHVS, CDR2 FQNEAQ. The V and J ends lost 2 bases and 2 bases respectively, with 16 bases between them. CDR3 DNA sequence: TGTGCCAGCAGCTTATCCAAGGAGAATAGGCGCAATCAGCCCCAGCATTTT. This gives the protein CASSLSKENRRNQPQHF.

The genes are TRBV30 and TRBJ1-1; a possible D gene is TRBD1 (5 bases). V dropped 4 bases and J dropped 5 bases, with 20 bases sitting between them. CDR1 is GTSNPN and CDR2 is SVGIG in the germline V gene (reference sequence). The CDR3 sequence is 15 residues long. The chain's CDR3 is CAWIPHGGGRTEAFF. The DNA for the CDR3 is TGTGCCTGGATCCCCCACGGGGGGGGAAGGACTGAAGCTTTCTTT.

The chain joins TRBV11-3 to TRBJ2-2; the match to TRBD2 covers 12 bases. Germline CDR1 is SGHNT and CDR2 is YENEEA. The CDR3 consists of 15 residues. V lost 5 bases to trimming and J lost 4 bases; unmatched junction nucleotides: 2. The CDR3 region has the DNA TGTGCCAGCAGCGGACTAGCGGGATTCACCGGGGAGCTGTTTTTT. Translation: CASSGLAGFTGELFF.

The chain joins TRBV4-2 to TRBJ2-7; D remains ambiguous. With 0 bases removed from V and 3 bases from J, the gap between germline ends came to 6 bases. Per the germline V gene, CDR1 is LGHNA and CDR2 is YNFKEQ. CDR3 length: 13 residues. CDR3 DNA: TGTGCCAGCAGCCAAGATGTTCTCTACGAGCAGTACTTC. Its translation is CASSQDVLYEQYF.

The chain joins TRBV11-3 to TRBJ2-1, with TRBD2 identical over 11 bases. After removal of 4 bases from V and 4 bases from J, the junction contained 6 bases not matched to a gene. Germline loops: CDR1 SGHNT, CDR2 YENEEA. This CDR3 is 16 amino acids long. In nucleotides, the CDR3 is TGTGCCAGCAGCTCAGCCGGGACTAGCGGTTACAATGAGCAGTTCTTC. Encoded protein: CASSSAGTSGYNEQFF. The complete variable domain, with remaining parts taken from reference TRBV11-3 and TRBJ2-1, reads EAGVVQSPRYKIIEKKQPVAFWCNPISGHNTLYWYLQNLGQGPELLIRYENEEAVDDSQLPKDRFSAERLKGVDSTLKIQPAELGDSAVYLCASSSAGTSGYNEQFFGPGTRLTVL.

The chain links TRBV5-5 to TRBJ2-1; weak D call: TRBD1 (5 bases). This CDR3 has 16 residues. V shed 2 bases and J shed 4 bases, with 16 bases lying between them. From germline, CDR1 is SGHKS and CDR2 YYEKEE (reference sequence). The CDR3 DNA is TGTGCCAGCAGCTTAGCTCCAAGGGGCCAATACAATGAGCAGTTCTTC. As protein: CASSLAPRGQYNEQFF.

The chain has TRBV5-1 and TRBJ1-3; D possibly corresponds to TRBD1 (6 bases). Trimming removed 2 bases from V and 4 bases from J, with 13 bases in between. Per the germline V gene, CDR1 is SGHRS and CDR2 is YFSETQ. The CDR3 totals 15 residues. For the CDR3, the DNA is TGCGCCAGCAGCTTATCAGCAGGGGCCGGAAACACCATATATTTT. Translating gives CASSLSAGAGNTIYF.

CDR3 sequence reads: CASSFLRNEQFF. CDR3 in DNA: TGTGCCAGCAGCTTCCTTCGGAATGAGCAGTTCTTC. The chain carries TRBV5-6 and TRBJ2-1, with D hard to call. CDR1 and CDR2 from the germline V gene are SGHDT and YYEEEE. V dropped 2 bases and J dropped 7 bases, with 7 bases sitting between them. The CDR3 is 12 residues long.

The chain combines TRBV28 with TRBJ1-1; a possible D gene is TRBD1 (5 bases). Germline CDR1 reads MDHEN; CDR2 reads SYDVKM. V lost 5 bases, J lost 2 bases, and 12 bases lay in between. CDR3 length equals 14 residues. The CDR3 reads CASSLRVFNTEAFF. CDR3 DNA: TGTGCCAGCAGTCTCAGGGTGTTTAACACTGAAGCTTTCTTT.

This clone was seen a handful of times. V usage is TRBV20-1 and J usage is TRBJ2-7, with D perhaps TRBD1 (6 bases). V was clipped by 6 bases and J by 1 base, with 7 bases between them. Germline V CDR1 and CDR2: DFQATT, SNEGSKA (reference sequence). The CDR3 totals 11 residues. CDR3 residues: CSAQGSYEQYF. DNA of the CDR3: TGCAGTGCCCAGGGGTCCTACGAGCAGTACTTC.

The DNA for the CDR3 is TGTGCCAGCAGTGAATTACTAGCAGCGGCCGGGGAGCTGTTTTTT. It is translated as CASSELLAAAGELFF. The V and J genes are TRBV6-1 and TRBJ2-2; tentatively, D is TRBD2 (6 bases). Trimming pared 2 bases from V and 6 bases from J, leaving 13 bases between. Germline V CDR1 and CDR2: MNHNS, SASEGT. The CDR3 is made up of 15 amino acids.

This clone showed up just a few times. J is TRBJ1-3 and V is TRBV28, with 9 bases aligning to TRBD1. This CDR3 comprises 15 residues. The trim removed 6 bases at V and 3 bases at J, leaving 6 bases unmatched. Per the germline V gene, CDR1 is MDHEN and CDR2 is SYDVKM. CDR3 sequence (DNA): TGTGCCAGCAGGACCTACAGGGGGCGTGGAAACACCATATATTTT. It codes for CASRTYRGRGNTIYF.

V usage is TRBV6-6 and J usage is TRBJ2-7, with 12 bases identical to TRBD2. This CDR3 has 19 amino acids. Germline V lookup: CDR1 MNHNY, CDR2 SVGAGI (reference sequence). Unmatched junction bases numbered 16, after V lost 6 bases and J lost 1 base. Here the CDR3 DNA reads TGTGCCAGCAGCCGACGTTCCGGACTAGCGGGAATTCAGTCCTACGAGCAGTACTTC. Amino acids: CASSRRSGLAGIQSYEQYF.

This chain uses TRBV5-4 with TRBJ2-7; 13 bases line up with TRBD2. CDR1 is SGHNT and CDR2 is YYREEE in the germline V gene (reference sequence). The CDR3 has 16 amino acids. V lost 4 bases to trimming and J lost 7 bases; unmatched junction nucleotides: 11. The CDR3 sequence: CASSAGLAGASGEQYF. In DNA, the CDR3 is TGTGCCAGCAGCGCTGGACTAGCGGGAGCCTCGGGGGAGCAGTACTTC.

The V and J genes are TRBV12-5 and TRBJ2-7; 7 nucleotides line up with TRBD1. V dropped 0 bases and J dropped 3; count of bases not matched to a gene: 20. Germline CDR1 reads LGHNT; CDR2 reads FRNRAP. The CDR3 totals 20 residues. The CDR3 spells CASGLVNTEQGKRSNYEQYF. CDR3 sequence (DNA): TGTGCTAGTGGTTTGGTAAACACCGAACAGGGGAAACGTTCGAACTACGAGCAGTACTTC. The full variable domain, completed using reference TRBV12-5 and TRBJ2-7, is DARVTQTPRHKVTEMGQEVTMRCQPILGHNTVFWYRQTMMQGLELLAYFRNRAPLDDSGMPKDRFSAEMPDATLATLKIQPSEPRDSAVYFCASGLVNTEQGKRSNYEQYFGPGTRLTVT.

V is TRBV19 and J is TRBJ1-5; 7 bases line up with TRBD1. CDR1 and CDR2 (germline): LNHDA, SQIVND (reference sequence). The CDR3 is 14 amino acids. The junction had 3 bases not matched to a gene; V was cut back by 3 bases and J by 4 bases. In DNA, the CDR3 is TGTGCCAGTAGTATGGGACAGTTAAATCAGCCCCAGCATTTT. Translating gives CASSMGQLNQPQHF.

The chain employs TRBV7-2 and TRBJ2-7; D perhaps matches TRBD2 (5 bases). The germline V and J ends were trimmed by 7 bases and 6 bases, with 13 bases remaining between them. From germline, CDR1 is SGHTA and CDR2 FQGNSA. CDR3 length: 12 residues. The CDR3 bases are TGTGCCAGCACCGTACTAGTTGGCGAGCAGTACTTC. Translation: CASTVLVGEQYF.

This clone has just one count. This chain connects TRBV7-8 to TRBJ2-7; 10 nucleotides match TRBD1. Trimming at V came to 5 bases and at J to 4 bases, leaving 5 bases not matched to a gene. Germline CDR1 SGHVS, CDR2 FQNEAQ. This CDR3 comprises 14 residues. CDR3 in amino acids: CASSGGQGGYEQYF. The CDR3 nucleotides are TGTGCCAGCAGCGGCGGACAGGGGGGATACGAGCAGTACTTC.

The count of this clone is one. The V call is TRBV19, the J call TRBJ2-1; a possible D gene is TRBD1 (5 bases). From germline, CDR1 is LNHDA and CDR2 SQIVND (reference sequence). This CDR3 is built from 14 residues. V was pared by 8 bases and J by 1 base, with 12 bases between. The CDR3 loop is CASGVRGSYNEQFF. As DNA, the CDR3 is TGTGCCAGTGGCGTAAGGGGATCCTACAATGAGCAGTTCTTC. The entire variable domain, with the rest obtained from reference TRBV19 and TRBJ2-1, is as follows: DGGITQSPKYLFRKEGQNVTLSCEQNLNHDAMYWYRQDPGQGLRLIYYSQIVNDFQKGDIAEGYSVSREKKESFPLTVTSAQKNPTAFYLCASGVRGSYNEQFFGPGTRLTVL.

This clone was picked up one time. This chain joins TRBV10-3 and TRBJ2-7, with 7 positions matching TRBD1. The V and J ends lost 8 bases and 7 bases, in that order; junction bases with no gene match: 11. This CDR3 has 13 amino acids. Germline CDR1 reads ENHRY; CDR2 reads SYGVKD. CDR3 DNA sequence: TGTGCCATCGGGGACAGTGTCGGGTCGGAGCAGTACTTC. Protein: CAIGDSVGSEQYF.

This chain uses TRBV7-9 with TRBJ1-4; 9 positions match TRBD1. Germline CDR1 is SEHNR and CDR2 is FQNEAQ (reference sequence). Unmatched junction bases numbered 11, after V lost 3 bases and J lost 12 bases. The CDR3 runs to 15 residues. The CDR3, as DNA: TGTGCCAGCAGCTTCACAGGGGGCGTGGGTACGGAACTGTTTTTT. It translates to CASSFTGGVGTELFF.

This clone was picked up one time. This chain links TRBV11-3 with TRBJ2-1, with 8 bases fitting TRBD2. Germline V gene lookup returns CDR1 SGHNT and CDR2 YENEEA. V was pared by 4 bases and J by 7 bases, with 6 bases of the junction left unmatched. The CDR3 loop spans 14 amino acids. CDR3 DNA sequence: TGTGCCAGCAGCTCCCCGGGACTAGGGAATGAGCAGTTCTTC. It is translated as CASSSPGLGNEQFF.

This clone was counted a few times. The rearrangement links TRBV19 to TRBJ2-7; tentative D call: TRBD2 (5 bases). V lost 3 bases, J lost 3 bases, and 9 bases lay in between. Germline CDR1 LNHDA, CDR2 SQIVND (reference sequence). This CDR3 is 13 amino acids long. The CDR3 coding sequence is TGTGCCAGTAGTATCCTAGCTAACTACGAGCAGTACTTC. Its protein product is CASSILANYEQYF.